The 21 T cell receptor beta chains given below trace back to one sample, sequenced in a study of shared clonotypes between healthy human individuals. The naive CD8 fraction comprised CD45RO-negative cells positively selected for CCR7 and excluded terminally differentiated effector memory CD45RA+ cells. The table came from immunoSEQ multiplex PCR; TCRdb's copy has only in-frame clones and leaves some out. There are roughly 570,000 clones in the sample; roughly 98% occur only once, and 0.3% lies in the top ten. The sample comprised naive CD8+ T cells sorted from blood. All receptors derive from a young man in good health.

The J gene is TRBJ2-7, the V gene TRBV19, with a weak D call TRBD2 (6 bases). This CDR3 has 14 residues. Germline CDR1 LNHDA, CDR2 SQIVND (reference sequence). V dropped 1 base and J dropped 1 base, with 8 bases sitting between them. As DNA, the CDR3 is TGTGCCAGTAGTATAGCTAGCGAGTCCTACGAGCAGTACTTC. Its protein product is CASSIASESYEQYF.

The V gene is TRBV29-1, the J gene TRBJ2-6, with a possible D match to TRBD1 (6 bases). Trimming removed 7 bases at V and 3 bases at J, with 22 bases between. The V gene's germline CDR1 is SQVTM and CDR2 ANQGSEA. This CDR3 has 17 residues. The CDR3, as DNA: TGCAGCGCTCACCTGCAGGTCACAGGGAATGGGGCCAACGTCCTGACTTTC. Translated: CSAHLQVTGNGANVLTF. Full variable domain (remainder filled in from reference TRBV29-1 and TRBJ2-6): SAVISQKPSRDICQRGTSLTIQCQVDSQVTMMFWYRQQPGQSLTLIATANQGSEATYESGFVIDKFPISRPNLTFSTLTVSNMSPEDSSIYLCSAHLQVTGNGANVLTFGAGSRLTVL.

The J gene is TRBJ2-1, the V gene TRBV27; a possible D gene is TRBD2 (6 bases). CDR1 is MNHEY and CDR2 is SMNVEV in the germline V gene (reference sequence). V lost 6 bases and J 6 bases, leaving 24 bases between the germline ends. The CDR3 runs to 17 residues. The CDR3 region is CASSTTPPSEGRNEQFF. The CDR3, as DNA: TGTGCCAGCAGCACGACTCCCCCTTCGGAGGGCCGCAATGAGCAGTTCTTC.

The rearrangement uses TRBV4-3 and TRBJ2-1; D gene unclear. The V gene lost 1 base and the J gene lost 5 bases, with 15 bases spanning the gap. CDR1 is LGHNA and CDR2 is YSLEER in the germline V gene. The CDR3 has 16 amino acids. The CDR3 nucleotides read TGCGCCAGCAGCCAAGTTGAATTAGCCAACCACAATGAGCAGTTCTTC. Translated, it gives CASSQVELANHNEQFF.

To note about this clone: Other DNA sequences in this sample translate to the same CDR3. The chain employs TRBV7-9 and TRBJ2-7; the D gene is possibly TRBD2 (5 bases). This CDR3 region has 12 residues. Germline V lookup: CDR1 SEHNR, CDR2 FQNEAQ (reference sequence). V was pared by 6 bases and J by 4 bases, with 10 bases between. The CDR3 here is CASSLRGYEQYF. DNA for the CDR3: TGTGCCAGCAGTCTACGGGGATACGAGCAGTACTTC.

The rearrangement links TRBV6-5 to TRBJ2-3; 8 nucleotides align to TRBD2. Germline CDR1 is MNHEY and CDR2 is SVGAGI. This CDR3 spans 15 amino acids. The V gene end was trimmed by 2 bases and the J gene end by 4 bases; junction bases not matched to a gene: 5. CDR3 coding DNA: TGTGCCAGCAGTTACCATAGCGGGACGGCAGATACGCAGTATTTT. It specifies CASSYHSGTADTQYF.

V is TRBV19 and J is TRBJ2-7; D uncertain. Germline CDR1 is LNHDA and CDR2 is SQIVND (reference sequence). The CDR3 totals 14 residues. The V end was cut by 4 bases, the J end by 6 bases, with 16 bases between. CDR3 amino acids: CASSTRQSGSEQYF. The CDR3 nucleotides read TGTGCCAGTAGTACGCGTCAGTCAGGCTCCGAGCAGTACTTC.

The CDR3 nucleotides are TGTGCCAGCCGGGATGCGACTATTGGTACGCAGTATTTT. This gives the protein CASRDATIGTQYF. The gene calls are TRBV27 and TRBJ2-3, with a weak D call TRBD2 (5 bases). V was pared by 8 bases and J by 8 bases, with 17 bases between. There are 13 residues in the CDR3. Germline V gene lookup returns CDR1 MNHEY and CDR2 SMNVEV (reference sequence).

The chain couples TRBV5-5 to TRBJ1-5; 9 bases are shared with TRBD1. Germline CDR1 is SGHKS and CDR2 is YYEKEE (reference sequence). After removal of 5 bases from V and 4 bases from J, the junction contained 7 bases not matched to a gene. The length of the CDR3 is 15 residues. DNA of the CDR3: TGTGCCAGCAGGTTAAGACAGGGGGGGAATCAGCCCCAGCATTTT. Amino acids: CASRLRQGGNQPQHF.

The gene calls are TRBV5-8 and TRBJ2-7; 7 bases are shared with TRBD1. The V and J ends lost 4 bases and 2 bases, in that order; junction bases with no gene match: 6. Germline-derived CDR1 and CDR2 are SGHTS and YDEGEE. The CDR3 runs to 14 residues. In DNA, the CDR3 is TGTGCCAGCAGCGTTGCCGGGACAGCCTACGAGCAGTACTTC. Encoded protein: CASSVAGTAYEQYF.

As regards this clone: Different DNA sequences within this sample yield the same CDR3. V usage is TRBV9 and J usage is TRBJ2-3, with D perhaps matching TRBD2 (6 bases). Trimming removed 0 bases at V and 2 bases at J, with 10 bases between. The CDR3 contains 15 residues. In germline, CDR1 is SGDLS, CDR2 YYNGEE. CDR3 DNA sequence: TGTGCCAGCAGCGTAGACGGGAGTTCCACAGATACGCAGTATTTT. Protein sequence: CASSVDGSSTDTQYF.

The rearrangement joins TRBV10-3 to TRBJ1-2; D uncertain. The germline V gene encodes CDR1 ENHRY and CDR2 SYGVKD. V was shortened by 9 bases and J by 6 bases, with 17 bases between the two germline ends. This CDR3 is 13 amino acids long. The CDR3 DNA reads as TGTGCCATAGAGGACGGATCTTCCAATGGCTACACCTTC. The encoded protein is CAIEDGSSNGYTF.

The chain joins TRBV11-2 to TRBJ2-7; D gene unclear. The length of the CDR3 is 15 residues. Germline-derived CDR1 and CDR2 are SGHAT and FQNNGV. With 0 bases removed from V and 2 bases from J, the gap between germline ends came to 11 bases. In nucleotides, the CDR3 is TGTGCCAGCAGCTTAGAAATGGGTGGCCCCTACGAGCAGTACTTC. Protein product: CASSLEMGGPYEQYF.

V gene TRBV7-9 combines with J gene TRBJ2-7; no reliable D call. Germline values: CDR1 SEHNR, CDR2 FQNEAQ (reference sequence). The CDR3 runs 13 residues. The V gene lost 3 bases and the J gene lost 2 bases, with 8 bases spanning the gap. Written as DNA, the CDR3 is TGTGCCAGCAGCTTCGTGGAGACCTACGAGCAGTACTTC. It translates to CASSFVETYEQYF. The complete variable domain, with remaining parts taken from reference TRBV7-9 and TRBJ2-7, reads DTGVSQNPRHKITKRGQNVTFRCDPISEHNRLYWYRQTLGQGPEFLTYFQNEAQLEKSRLLSDRFSAERPKGSFSTLEIQRTEQGDSAMYLCASSFVETYEQYFGPGTRLTVT.

The genes are TRBV5-6 and TRBJ2-1; D might be TRBD1 (6 bases). The CDR3 totals 15 residues. V lost 0 bases and J lost 5, with 12 bases in between. Germline assignment: CDR1 SGHDT and CDR2 YYEEEE. The CDR3 loop is CASSLVDRMDNEQFF. For the CDR3, the DNA is TGTGCCAGCAGCTTGGTCGACAGGATGGACAATGAGCAGTTCTTC.

V gene TRBV30 combines with J gene TRBJ1-5; D not certain. Germline loops: CDR1 GTSNPN, CDR2 SVGIG (reference sequence). The V gene lost 2 bases and the J gene lost 2 bases, with 10 bases spanning the gap. This CDR3 contains 14 residues. The CDR3 bases are TGTGCCTGGAGTCTCCCCTTTGGCAATCAGCCCCAGCATTTT. Its protein is CAWSLPFGNQPQHF.

The V gene is TRBV7-9, the J gene TRBJ1-2; D remains ambiguous. The CDR3 runs to 13 residues. Germline V CDR1 and CDR2: SEHNR, FQNEAQ (reference sequence). V was cut by 5 bases and J by 9 bases, with 16 bases left in between. The CDR3 reads CASSLATRPRYTF. CDR3 sequence (DNA): TGTGCCAGCAGCCTCGCCACTCGTCCGCGCTACACCTTC. The entire variable domain, with the rest obtained from reference TRBV7-9 and TRBJ1-2, is as follows: DTGVSQNPRHKITKRGQNVTFRCDPISEHNRLYWYRQTLGQGPEFLTYFQNEAQLEKSRLLSDRFSAERPKGSFSTLEIQRTEQGDSAMYLCASSLATRPRYTFGSGTRLTVV.

The V call is TRBV27, the J call TRBJ2-7; TRBD1 is a possible D gene (6 bases). Germline V gene sequence: CDR1 MNHEY, CDR2 SMNVEV (reference sequence). V lost 8 bases and J 1 base, leaving 18 bases between the germline ends. This CDR3 has 15 residues. The CDR3 here is CASRFSPTGSYEQYF. The CDR3 DNA follows: TGTGCCAGCCGATTCAGCCCGACAGGATCCTACGAGCAGTACTTC.

The chain combines TRBV2 with TRBJ2-1, with 10 bases identical to TRBD2. After removal of 8 bases from V and 8 bases from J, the junction contained 15 bases not matched to a gene. The CDR3 extends over 16 amino acids. Per germline, CDR1 SNHLY and CDR2 FYNNEI. CDR3 in DNA: TGTGCCAGCGGGACGGCACCTAGCGGGAGTATCGATGAGCAGTTCTTC. Its translation is CASGTAPSGSIDEQFF.

The J gene is TRBJ2-7, the V gene TRBV7-6, with D possibly matching TRBD1 (6 bases). Deletions cut 6 bases from V and 6 bases from J, with 15 bases between. This CDR3 has 13 amino acids. Germline CDR1 SGHVS, CDR2 FNYEAQ. CDR3 amino acids: CASSLNRDREQYF. In DNA, the CDR3 is TGTGCCAGCAGTTTAAACAGGGATCGCGAGCAGTACTTC. Full variable domain (rest looked up from reference TRBV7-6 and TRBJ2-7): GAGVSQSPRYKVTKRGQDVALRCDPISGHVSLYWYRQALGQGPEFLTYFNYEAQQDKSGLPNDRFSAERPEGSISTLTIQRTEQRDSAMYRCASSLNRDREQYFGPGTRLTVT.

This sequence joins TRBV7-2 and TRBJ2-1; tentative D call: TRBD1 (6 bases). Germline CDR1 SGHTA, CDR2 FQGNSA. V gave up 4 bases and J gave up 3 bases, with 19 bases separating them. CDR3 size: 17 residues. This chain's CDR3 is CASSSRDGQGRYNEQFF. Here the CDR3 DNA reads TGTGCCAGCAGCTCACGAGATGGGCAGGGGCGCTACAATGAGCAGTTCTTC.